These 2 T cell receptor beta chains were all obtained from the same sample, sequenced in a study of T cells in Graves' hyperthyroidism and ophthalmopathy. It was RNA transcripts that yielded the amplified TCR beta CDR3 regions. First-round RT-PCR with HTBI primers amplified the TCR CDR3 region. TCRdb re-called the multiplex PCR reads with MiXCR, one entry per CDR3 protein. The sample includes around 600,000 distinct CDR3 sequences, 14% seen only once; the top ten take 9.5% to 15%. The specimen sequenced was blood. These receptors all come from a woman in her 50s with Graves' ophthalmopathy.

This clonotype was found many times. The chain is built from TRBV20-1 and TRBJ1-2; the match to TRBD1 covers 8 bases. The V gene's germline CDR1 is DFQATT and CDR2 SNEGSKA (reference sequence). V gave up 1 base and J gave up 4 bases; unmatched junction bases: 11. The CDR3 spans 16 residues. In DNA, the CDR3 is TGCAGTGCTAGAGGTCTCAGGGGGCTTTCAAGCTATGGCTACACCTTC. Translating gives CSARGLRGLSSYGYTF.

The V call is TRBV15, the J call TRBJ1-2, with D perhaps matching TRBD1 (6 bases). CDR3 length: 16 amino acids. Germline values: CDR1 LNHNV, CDR2 YYDKDF (reference sequence). The ends were cut back, 6 bases at V and 3 bases at J, with 20 bases in the middle. The CDR3 bases are TGTGCCACCAGGACAGGTCCACTCGGGGTTGACTATGGCTACACCTTC. Translated: CATRTGPLGVDYGYTF.